This entry lists 23 T cell receptor beta chains sequenced from one sample in a study of T cells after yellow fever vaccination. From the 5' RACE reads, TCRdb called clonotypes with MiXCR, one entry per CDR3 protein. Of fewer than 650,000 distinct CDR3 sequences listed, 21% are singletons. This material consisted of PBMCs, taken more than 20 days after the first yellow fever vaccination. These receptors were obtained from a man aged 18-30 years who received the YFV17D yellow fever vaccine.

This clonotype was observed a few times. The J gene is TRBJ1-1, the V gene TRBV12-3 or TRBV12-4; D call uncertain. V lost 4 bases and J 5 bases, leaving 11 bases between the germline ends. The CDR3 has 13 residues. Here the CDR3 reads CASSSAGGTEAFF. In DNA form, the CDR3 reads TGTGCCAGCAGTTCCGCAGGAGGAACTGAAGCTTTCTTT.

The chain has TRBV20-1 and TRBJ1-2; D unclear. Germline CDR1 is DFQATT and CDR2 is SNEGSKA (reference sequence). V was pared by 3 bases and J by 4 bases, with 9 bases between. The CDR3 sequence is 12 residues long. CDR3 nucleotides: TGCAGTGCTAGTGGGGTGGGCTATGGCTACACCTTC. Encoded protein: CSASGVGYGYTF.

V is TRBV6-5 and J is TRBJ2-3; tentative D call: TRBD2 (6 bases). Trimming left V 0 bases short and J 4 bases short, with 17 bases between. Germline CDR1 MNHEY, CDR2 SVGAGI. The CDR3 sequence is 17 residues long. The CDR3 reads CASSYSAPGPGADTQYF. The CDR3, as DNA: TGTGCCAGCAGTTACTCAGCCCCCGGCCCGGGGGCAGATACGCAGTATTTT.

This clonotype occurred many times. The chain links TRBV12-3 or TRBV12-4 to TRBJ1-1; D possibly corresponds to TRBD1 (6 bases). The CDR3 totals 14 residues. The germline V and J ends were trimmed by 5 bases and 2 bases, with 12 bases remaining between them. The CDR3 nucleotides are TGTGCCAGCAGTACCCGGGGGCGTAACACTGAAGCTTTCTTT. Amino acid sequence: CASSTRGRNTEAFF.

The rearrangement links TRBV7-9 to TRBJ2-2; TRBD2 is a possible D gene (6 bases). Germline lookup yields CDR1 SEHNR and CDR2 FQNEAQ (reference sequence). CDR3 length equals 15 residues. The ends were cut back, 3 bases at V and 1 base at J, with 9 bases in the middle. The CDR3 region is CASSFGGLNTGELFF. CDR3 nucleotides: TGTGCCAGCAGCTTTGGGGGACTGAACACCGGGGAGCTGTTTTTT.

This clonotype came up a few times. J is TRBJ1-2 and V is TRBV4-3, with a tentative D call TRBD1 (6 bases). The V gene's germline CDR1 is LGHNA and CDR2 YSLEER. This CDR3 comprises 15 residues. V lost 1 base and J 4 bases, leaving 13 bases between the germline ends. The CDR3 DNA sequence: TGCGCCAGCAGCCAAGTGGGGGGGGCAGGCTATGGCTACACCTTC. Its protein product is CASSQVGGAGYGYTF.

This clonotype was seen at least ten times. This rearrangement joins TRBV11-1 to TRBJ2-1; TRBD2 might be the D (6 bases). The germline gives CDR1 SGHAT, CDR2 FQDESV (reference sequence). V was trimmed by 0 bases and J by 8 bases, leaving 8 bases between them. The CDR3 loop spans 13 amino acids. The CDR3 DNA reads as TGTGCCAGCAGCTTAGCCGGGGGTGATGAGCAGTTCTTC. It translates to CASSLAGGDEQFF.

Ten or more counts support this clonotype. CDR3 region: CAISEGLAGTLQETQYF. The CDR3 coding sequence is TGTGCCATCAGTGAGGGACTAGCGGGGACGCTCCAAGAGACCCAGTACTTC. V is TRBV10-3 and J is TRBJ2-5, with TRBD2 matching 12 bases. The V segment lost 2 bases and the J segment 1 base; nucleotides outside the gene matches: 5. The CDR3 spans 17 residues. The germline V gene encodes CDR1 ENHRY and CDR2 SYGVKD.

This clonotype was seen more than once but under ten times. The chain carries TRBV9 and TRBJ2-3; 8 bases agree with TRBD1. The germline CDR1 and CDR2 sequences are SGDLS and YYNGEE. J gave up 7 bases and V 3 bases, and 10 bases lay outside the gene matches. This CDR3 is 15 amino acids long. The CDR3 is CASSAQDRVGHTQYF. The CDR3 DNA follows: TGTGCCAGCAGCGCCCAGGACAGGGTGGGGCATACGCAGTATTTT.

The CDR3 loop reads CSARRRDREAPLHF. The CDR3 coding sequence is TGCAGTGCTAGGCGCCGGGACAGGGAGGCACCCCTCCACTTT. The chain employs TRBV20-1 and TRBJ1-6, with 9 bases lining up with TRBD1. CDR1 is DFQATT and CDR2 is SNEGSKA in the germline V gene (reference sequence). V trimming: 3 bases; J trimming: 11 bases; junction bases outside the gene matches: 8. The CDR3 is 14 residues long.

This clonotype was recorded a few times. The chain carries TRBV11-3 and TRBJ2-3; 8 nucleotides agree with TRBD1. Germline V gene lookup returns CDR1 SGHNT and CDR2 YENEEA. The CDR3 sequence is 16 residues long. V shed 6 bases and J 1 base; nucleotides not matched to a gene: 9. CDR3 in amino acids: CASSKAPGQGTDTQYF. The CDR3, as DNA: TGTGCCAGCAGTAAAGCTCCGGGACAGGGCACAGATACGCAGTATTTT.

This clonotype came up a few times. The chain links TRBV3-1 to TRBJ1-2; D uncertain. The V end was cut by 0 bases, the J end by 7 bases, with 9 bases between. CDR1 is LGHDT, CDR2 YNNKEL, per germline (reference sequence). The CDR3 loop spans 13 amino acids. CDR3: CASSQDGWAGYTF. The CDR3 nucleotides read TGTGCCAGCAGCCAAGATGGCTGGGCTGGCTACACCTTC. The whole variable domain, filled in from reference TRBV3-1 and TRBJ1-2, reads DTAVSQTPKYLVTQMGNDKSIKCEQNLGHDTMYWYKQDSKKFLKIMFSYNNKELIINETVPNRFSPKSPDKAHLNLHINSLELGDSAVYFCASSQDGWAGYTFGSGTRLTVV.

This clonotype was recorded a few times. The rearrangement links TRBV5-1 to TRBJ2-1, with D unclear. Germline-derived CDR1 and CDR2 are SGHRS and YFSETQ. The V gene lost 0 bases and the J gene lost 0 bases, with 10 bases spanning the gap. The CDR3 consists of 16 residues. CDR3 residues: CASSLGGDSSYNEQFF. The CDR3 DNA sequence: TGCGCCAGCAGCTTGGGTGGGGATAGCTCCTACAATGAGCAGTTCTTC. The whole variable domain, filled in from reference TRBV5-1 and TRBJ2-1, reads KAGVTQTPRYLIKTRGQQVTLSCSPISGHRSVSWYQQTPGQGLQFLFEYFSETQRNKGNFPGRFSGRQFSNSRSEMNVSTLELGDSALYLCASSLGGDSSYNEQFFGPGTRLTVL.

In its sample, this clonotype was seen a few times. This rearrangement joins TRBV6-5 to TRBJ2-7; 7 nucleotides align to TRBD1. This CDR3 has 15 residues. Germline values: CDR1 MNHEY, CDR2 SVGAGI. Germline trimming cut 0 bases from V and 3 bases from J; bases unmatched to any gene: 5. The CDR3 here is CASSYSVTGFYEQYF. In nucleotides, the CDR3 is TGTGCCAGCAGTTACTCCGTGACAGGGTTCTACGAGCAGTACTTC.

CDR3 protein: CASSPSEAEWETQYF. CDR3 coding DNA: TGTGCCAGCAGCCCCTCAGAGGCGGAATGGGAGACCCAGTACTTC. V gene TRBV7-9 combines with J gene TRBJ2-5; D remains ambiguous. V was clipped by 5 bases and J by 5 bases, with 18 bases between them. The CDR3 is made up of 15 amino acids. CDR1 SEHNR and CDR2 FQNEAQ come from the germline V gene (reference sequence).

The V and J genes are TRBV7-9 and TRBJ1-1; unclear D gene. CDR3 length: 14 residues. The V gene lost 5 bases and the J gene lost 0 bases, with 10 bases spanning the gap. Per germline, CDR1 SEHNR and CDR2 FQNEAQ (reference sequence). The CDR3 sequence: CASSKRTVNTEAFF. The DNA of the CDR3 is TGTGCCAGCAGCAAACGGACGGTGAACACTGAAGCTTTCTTT.

A word on this clonotype: The CDR3 does not end in the conserved phenylalanine or tryptophan, so this is likely a read error. The chain carries TRBV5-1 and TRBJ2-3; D remains ambiguous. Germline-derived CDR1 and CDR2 are SGHRS and YFSETQ. Trimming left V 0 bases short and J 3 bases short, with 5 bases between. This CDR3 comprises 13 residues. CDR3 DNA sequence: TGCGCCAGCAGCTTGGAGGCGACAGATACGCAGTATTCT. It encodes CASSLEATDTQYS.

This clonotype was counted at least ten times. The chain couples TRBV5-1 to TRBJ2-1; 13 nucleotides line up with TRBD2. Trimming removed 2 bases from V and 9 bases from J; junction bases left unmatched: 2. Germline V gives CDR1 SGHRS, CDR2 YFSETQ. The CDR3 is 14 residues long. CDR3 region: CASSLLAGGFEQFF. CDR3 nucleotides: TGCGCCAGCAGCTTACTAGCGGGGGGGTTTGAGCAGTTCTTC.

J is TRBJ2-3 and V is TRBV5-1, with D perhaps matching TRBD1 (7 bases). The CDR3 consists of 15 residues. Germline CDR1 reads SGHRS; CDR2 reads YFSETQ. The V end lost 0 bases, the J end lost 5 bases, and 13 bases lay between the germline ends. CDR3 DNA sequence: TGCGCCAGCAGCTTGGAAGCAGGGGGAGGAGATACGCAGTATTTT. Residues: CASSLEAGGGDTQYF.

The V and J genes are TRBV7-9 and TRBJ2-1, with 12 bases aligning to TRBD2. The junction had 4 bases not matched to a gene; V was cut back by 6 bases and J by 4 bases. Per the germline V gene, CDR1 is SEHNR and CDR2 is FQNEAQ (reference sequence). This CDR3 has 15 amino acids. This chain's CDR3 is CASRSTSGGYNEQFF. CDR3 DNA sequence: TGTGCCAGCAGGTCGACTAGCGGGGGTTACAATGAGCAGTTCTTC. The full variable domain, its missing parts supplied by reference TRBV7-9 and TRBJ2-1, is DTGVSQNPRHKITKRGQNVTFRCDPISEHNRLYWYRQTLGQGPEFLTYFQNEAQLEKSRLLSDRFSAERPKGSFSTLEIQRTEQGDSAMYLCASRSTSGGYNEQFFGPGTRLTVL.

This clonotype has just a few counts. This rearrangement joins TRBV7-2 to TRBJ1-5; D is undetermined. V was pared by 1 base and J by 0 bases, with 10 bases between. The CDR3 loop spans 16 amino acids. Germline values: CDR1 SGHTA, CDR2 FQGNSA. The CDR3 reads CASSLGNTYSNQPQHF. In DNA form, the CDR3 reads TGTGCCAGCAGCTTAGGGAACACCTATAGCAATCAGCCCCAGCATTTT.

This clonotype was seen a few times. The V gene is TRBV7-3, the J gene TRBJ2-1, with TRBD1 matching 7 bases. Looked up from germline, CDR1 is SGHTA and CDR2 is FQGTGA. There are 15 residues in the CDR3. Trimming took 5 bases from V and 8 from J; bases not matched to a gene: 12. In nucleotides, the CDR3 is TGTGCCAGCAGCCCACAGGGGCGTATCGGCGATGAGCAGTTCTTC. As protein: CASSPQGRIGDEQFF.

This sequence joins TRBV20-1 and TRBJ2-3; 12 bases line up with TRBD2. V lost 0 bases to trimming and J lost 5 bases; unmatched junction nucleotides: 9. Germline V gene lookup returns CDR1 DFQATT and CDR2 SNEGSKA (reference sequence). The CDR3 is 17 residues long. For the CDR3, the DNA is TGCAGTGCTAGAGATCCCCAGCTAGCGGGGGGGCAAGATACGCAGTATTTT. Its protein product is CSARDPQLAGGQDTQYF.